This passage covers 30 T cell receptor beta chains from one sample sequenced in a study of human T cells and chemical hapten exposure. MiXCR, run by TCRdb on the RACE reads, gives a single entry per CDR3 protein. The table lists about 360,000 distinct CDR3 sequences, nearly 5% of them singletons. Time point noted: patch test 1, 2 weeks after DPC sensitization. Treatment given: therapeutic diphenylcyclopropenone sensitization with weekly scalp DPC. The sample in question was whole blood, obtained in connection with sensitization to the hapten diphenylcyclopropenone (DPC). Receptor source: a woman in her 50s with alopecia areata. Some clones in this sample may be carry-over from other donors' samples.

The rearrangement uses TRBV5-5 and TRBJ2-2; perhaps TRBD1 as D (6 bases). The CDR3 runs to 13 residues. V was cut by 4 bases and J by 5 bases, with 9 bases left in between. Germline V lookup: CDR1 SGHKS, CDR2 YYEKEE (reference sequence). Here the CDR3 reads CASSNGQTGELFF. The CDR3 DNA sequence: TGTGCCAGCAGCAACGGACAGACCGGGGAGCTGTTTTTT. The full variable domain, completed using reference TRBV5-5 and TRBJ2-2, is DAGVTQSPTHLIKTRGQQVTLRCSPISGHKSVSWYQQVLGQGPQFIFQYYEKEERGRGNFPDRFSARQFPNYSSELNVNALLLGDSALYLCASSNGQTGELFFGEGSRLTVL.

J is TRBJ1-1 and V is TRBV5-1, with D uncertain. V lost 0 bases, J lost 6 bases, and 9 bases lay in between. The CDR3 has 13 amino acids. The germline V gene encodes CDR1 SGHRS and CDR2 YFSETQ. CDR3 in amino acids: CASSLGAGPEAFF. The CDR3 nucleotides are TGCGCCAGCAGCTTGGGGGCAGGCCCTGAAGCTTTCTTT.

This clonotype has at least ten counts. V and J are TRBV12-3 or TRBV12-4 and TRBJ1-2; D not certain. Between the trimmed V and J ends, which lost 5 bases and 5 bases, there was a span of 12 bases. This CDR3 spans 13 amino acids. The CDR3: CASSPTPSYGYTF. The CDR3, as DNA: TGTGCCAGCAGTCCGACACCTAGTTATGGCTACACCTTC.

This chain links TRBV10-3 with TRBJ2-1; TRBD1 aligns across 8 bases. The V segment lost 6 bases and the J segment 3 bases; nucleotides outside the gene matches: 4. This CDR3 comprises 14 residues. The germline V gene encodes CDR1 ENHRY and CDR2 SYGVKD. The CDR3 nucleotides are TGTGCCATCAGGACAGGGGACTTCTACAATGAGCAGTTCTTC. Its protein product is CAIRTGDFYNEQFF.

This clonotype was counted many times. The CDR3 loop is CASSLVGSGANVLTF. In nucleotides, the CDR3 is TGTGCCAGCAGCTTAGTGGGCTCTGGGGCCAACGTCCTGACTTTC. The genes are TRBV13 and TRBJ2-6; D is unclear. This CDR3 is built from 15 residues. The germline V gene encodes CDR1 PRHDT and CDR2 FYEKMQ (reference sequence). Trimming removed 1 base at V and 0 bases at J, with 4 bases between.

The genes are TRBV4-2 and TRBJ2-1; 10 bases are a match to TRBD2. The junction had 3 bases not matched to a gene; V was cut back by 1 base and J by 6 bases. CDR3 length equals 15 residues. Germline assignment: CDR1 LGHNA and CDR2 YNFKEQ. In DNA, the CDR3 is TGTGCCAGCAGCCAAGGACAGCGGGAGGGCAATGAGCAGTTCTTC. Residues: CASSQGQREGNEQFF.

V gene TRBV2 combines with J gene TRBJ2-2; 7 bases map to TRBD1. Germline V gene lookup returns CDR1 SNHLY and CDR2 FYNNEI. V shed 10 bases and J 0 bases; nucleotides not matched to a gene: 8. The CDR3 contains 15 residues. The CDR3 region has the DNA TGTGCCACTAAGGGTACAGGGGCGAACACCGGGGAGCTGTTTTTT. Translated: CATKGTGANTGELFF.

CDR3 DNA sequence: TGTGCCAGCAGCTTCGATCGGACTAGCACAGATACGCAGTATTTT. It translates to CASSFDRTSTDTQYF. This chain connects TRBV7-9 to TRBJ2-3, with D possibly being TRBD2 (5 bases). Trimming cost V 3 bases and J 0 bases, with 10 bases left between them. Looked up from germline, CDR1 is SEHNR and CDR2 is FQNEAQ (reference sequence). The length of the CDR3 is 15 residues. The full variable domain, in which reference TRBV7-9 and TRBJ2-3 provide the parts outside the CDR3, is DTGVSQNPRHKITKRGQNVTFRCDPISEHNRLYWYRQTLGQGPEFLTYFQNEAQLEKSRLLSDRFSAERPKGSFSTLEIQRTEQGDSAMYLCASSFDRTSTDTQYFGPGTRLTVL.

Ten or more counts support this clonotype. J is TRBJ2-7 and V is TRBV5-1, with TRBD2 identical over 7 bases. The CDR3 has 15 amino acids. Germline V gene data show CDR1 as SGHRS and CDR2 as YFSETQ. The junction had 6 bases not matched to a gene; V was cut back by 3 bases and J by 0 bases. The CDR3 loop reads CASSWEGGLSYEQYF. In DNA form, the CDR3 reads TGCGCCAGCAGCTGGGAGGGAGGCCTCTCCTACGAGCAGTACTTC.

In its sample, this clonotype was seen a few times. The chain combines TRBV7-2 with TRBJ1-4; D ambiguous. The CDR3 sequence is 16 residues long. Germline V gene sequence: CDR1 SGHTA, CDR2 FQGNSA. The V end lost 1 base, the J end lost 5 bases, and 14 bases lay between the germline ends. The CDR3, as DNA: TGTGCCAGCAGCTTAGAGCCCAGCCGAAGGAATGAAAAACTGTTTTTT. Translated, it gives CASSLEPSRRNEKLFF.

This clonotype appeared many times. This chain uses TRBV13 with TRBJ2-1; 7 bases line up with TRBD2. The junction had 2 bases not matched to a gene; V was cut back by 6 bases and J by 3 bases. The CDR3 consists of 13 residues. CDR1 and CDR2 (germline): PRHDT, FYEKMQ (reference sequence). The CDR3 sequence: CASRREGYNEQFF. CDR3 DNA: TGTGCCAGCAGGAGGGAGGGCTACAATGAGCAGTTCTTC.

This CDR3 is CASSLVDSGNTIYF. CDR3 coding DNA: TGTGCCAGCAGCTTGGTAGACTCTGGAAACACCATATATTTT. The chain recombines TRBV5-6 with TRBJ1-3; D is unclear. Looked up from germline, CDR1 is SGHDT and CDR2 is YYEEEE. The CDR3 spans 14 residues. Trimming took 0 bases from V and 0 from J, leaving 4 bases between them.

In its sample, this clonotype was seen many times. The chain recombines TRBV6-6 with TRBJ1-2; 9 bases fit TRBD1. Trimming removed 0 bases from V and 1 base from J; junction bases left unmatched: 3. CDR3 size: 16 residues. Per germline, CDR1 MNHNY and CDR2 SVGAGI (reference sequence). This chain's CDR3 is CASSYSRTGVNYGYTF. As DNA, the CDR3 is TGTGCCAGCAGTTACTCTAGGACAGGGGTTAACTATGGCTACACCTTC.

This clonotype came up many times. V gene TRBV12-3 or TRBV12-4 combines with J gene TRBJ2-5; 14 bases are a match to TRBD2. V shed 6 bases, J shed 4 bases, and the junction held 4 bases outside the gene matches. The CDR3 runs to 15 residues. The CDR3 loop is CASSAGTSGRETQYF. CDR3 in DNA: TGTGCCAGCAGCGCCGGGACTAGCGGGAGAGAGACCCAGTACTTC.

The CDR3 loop reads CASSRRQGYNEQFF. CDR3 nucleotides: TGTGCCAGCAGTAGGCGGCAGGGGTACAATGAGCAGTTCTTC. This sequence joins TRBV28 and TRBJ2-1, with TRBD1 as a possible D gene (6 bases). The germline CDR1 and CDR2 sequences are MDHEN and SYDVKM. The CDR3 consists of 14 residues. Deletions cut 5 bases from V and 4 bases from J, with 12 bases between.

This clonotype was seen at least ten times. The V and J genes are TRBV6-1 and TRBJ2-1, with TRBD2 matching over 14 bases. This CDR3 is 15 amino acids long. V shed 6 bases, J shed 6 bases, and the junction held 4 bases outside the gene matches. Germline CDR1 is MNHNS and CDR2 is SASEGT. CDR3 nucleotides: TGTGCCAGCAGCCCCGGGACTAGCGGGAGCAATGAGCAGTTCTTC. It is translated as CASSPGTSGSNEQFF.

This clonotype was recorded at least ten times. The CDR3 is CASSSGTVWYEQYF. CDR3 nucleotides: TGTGCCAGCAGTTCCGGGACAGTTTGGTACGAGCAGTACTTC. This chain joins TRBV12-3 or TRBV12-4 and TRBJ2-7; 7 bases are shared with TRBD1. J was trimmed by 4 bases and V by 4 bases; bases with no gene match: 7. This CDR3 is built from 14 residues.

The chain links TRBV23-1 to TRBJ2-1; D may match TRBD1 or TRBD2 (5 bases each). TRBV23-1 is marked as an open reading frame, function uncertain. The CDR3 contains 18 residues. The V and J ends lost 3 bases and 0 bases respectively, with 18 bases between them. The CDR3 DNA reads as TGCGCCAGCAGTCACAACCCGGAGGCAGGGAGCTCCTACAATGAGCAGTTCTTC. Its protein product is CASSHNPEAGSSYNEQFF.

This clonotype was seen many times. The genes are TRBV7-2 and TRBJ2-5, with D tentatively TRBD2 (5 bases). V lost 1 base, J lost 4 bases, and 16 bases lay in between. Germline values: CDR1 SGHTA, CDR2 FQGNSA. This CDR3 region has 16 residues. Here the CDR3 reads CASSLGLAGRGETQYF. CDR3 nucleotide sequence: TGTGCCAGCAGCTTAGGTTTGGCGGGCCGGGGAGAGACCCAGTACTTC. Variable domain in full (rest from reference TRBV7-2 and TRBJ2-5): GAGVSQSPSNKVTEKGKDVELRCDPISGHTALYWYRQSLGQGLEFLIYFQGNSAPDKSGLPSDRFSAERTGGSVSTLTIQRTQQEDSAVYLCASSLGLAGRGETQYFGPGTRLLVL.

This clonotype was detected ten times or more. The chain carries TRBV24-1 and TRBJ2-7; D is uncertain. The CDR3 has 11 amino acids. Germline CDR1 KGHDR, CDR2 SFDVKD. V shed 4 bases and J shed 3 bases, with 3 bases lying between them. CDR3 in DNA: TGTGCCACCAGTGACAGCTACGAGCAGTACTTC. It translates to CATSDSYEQYF.

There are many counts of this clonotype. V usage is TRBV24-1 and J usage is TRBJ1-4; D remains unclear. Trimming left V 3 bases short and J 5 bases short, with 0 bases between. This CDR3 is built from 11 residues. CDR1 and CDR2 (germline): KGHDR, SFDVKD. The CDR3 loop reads CATSDNEKLFF. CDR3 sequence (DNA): TGTGCCACCAGTGATAATGAAAAACTGTTTTTT.

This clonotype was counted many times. The CDR3 region has the DNA TGTGCCAGCAGTTTAGGGGTGCGGGGGGACCAGCATTTT. This gives the protein CASSLGVRGDQHF. The V call is TRBV12-3 or TRBV12-4, the J call TRBJ1-5, with D possibly matching TRBD1 (5 bases). This CDR3 has 13 residues. With 1 base removed from V and 12 bases from J, the gap between germline ends came to 13 bases.

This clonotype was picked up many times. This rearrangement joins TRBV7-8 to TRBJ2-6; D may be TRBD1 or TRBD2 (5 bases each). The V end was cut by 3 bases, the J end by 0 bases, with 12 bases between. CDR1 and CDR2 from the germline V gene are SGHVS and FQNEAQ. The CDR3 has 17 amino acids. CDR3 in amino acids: CASSFSGRSSGANVLTF. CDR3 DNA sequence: TGTGCCAGCAGCTTCTCGGGACGGAGCTCTGGGGCCAACGTCCTGACTTTC.

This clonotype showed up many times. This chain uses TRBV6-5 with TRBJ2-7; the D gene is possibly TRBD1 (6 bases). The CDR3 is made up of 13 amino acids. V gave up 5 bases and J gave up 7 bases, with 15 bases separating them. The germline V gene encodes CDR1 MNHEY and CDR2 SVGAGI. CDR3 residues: CASSNTGTREQYF. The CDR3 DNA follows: TGTGCCAGCAGTAACACAGGGACGAGGGAGCAGTACTTC.

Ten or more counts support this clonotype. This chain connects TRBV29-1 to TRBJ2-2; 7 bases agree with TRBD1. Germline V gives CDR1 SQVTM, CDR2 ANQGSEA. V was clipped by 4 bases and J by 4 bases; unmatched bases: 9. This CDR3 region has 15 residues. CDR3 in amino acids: CSVGIVQGRTGELFF. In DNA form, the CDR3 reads TGCAGCGTTGGTATCGTACAGGGGCGCACCGGGGAGCTGTTTTTT.

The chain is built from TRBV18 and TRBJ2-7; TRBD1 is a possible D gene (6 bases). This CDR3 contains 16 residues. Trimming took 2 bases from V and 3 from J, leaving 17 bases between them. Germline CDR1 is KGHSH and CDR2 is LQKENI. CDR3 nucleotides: TGTGCCAGCTCACCAATCTCCGGACAGCCGTACTACGAGCAGTACTTC. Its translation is CASSPISGQPYYEQYF.

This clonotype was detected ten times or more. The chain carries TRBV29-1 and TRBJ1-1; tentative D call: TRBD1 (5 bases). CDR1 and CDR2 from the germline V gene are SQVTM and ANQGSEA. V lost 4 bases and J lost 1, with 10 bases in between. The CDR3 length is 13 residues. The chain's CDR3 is CSVAGGTNTEAFF. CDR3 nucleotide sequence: TGCAGCGTTGCGGGGGGGACGAACACTGAAGCTTTCTTT.

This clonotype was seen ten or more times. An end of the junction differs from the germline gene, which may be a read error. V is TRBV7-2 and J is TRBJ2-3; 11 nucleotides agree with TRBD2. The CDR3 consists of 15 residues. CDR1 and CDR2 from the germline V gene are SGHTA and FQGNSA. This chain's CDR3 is CASSLAGGPTDTQYF. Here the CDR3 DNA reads TGTGCCAGCAGTTTAGCGGGAGGGCCTACAGATACGCAGTATTTT.

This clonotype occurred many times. CDR3 DNA: TGTGCCAGCAGCTTACGTCCCGGGACAGGGTCCGGGGAGCTGTTTTTT. It translates to CASSLRPGTGSGELFF. The genes are TRBV11-1 and TRBJ2-2; the match to TRBD1 covers 9 bases. From germline, CDR1 is SGHAT and CDR2 FQDESV (reference sequence). The J segment lost 6 bases and the V segment lost 2 bases, leaving 7 bases of the junction unmatched. This CDR3 is 16 amino acids long. The full variable domain, with the rest looked up from reference TRBV11-1 and TRBJ2-2, is EAEVAQSPRYKITEKSQAVAFWCDPISGHATLYWYRQILGQGPELLVQFQDESVVDDSQLPKDRFSAERLKGVDSTLKIQPAELGDSAMYLCASSLRPGTGSGELFFGEGSRLTVL.

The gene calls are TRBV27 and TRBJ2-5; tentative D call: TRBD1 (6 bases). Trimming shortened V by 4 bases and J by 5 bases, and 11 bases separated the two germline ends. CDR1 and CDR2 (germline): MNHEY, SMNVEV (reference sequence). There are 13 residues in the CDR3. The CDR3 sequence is CASSSQGWETQYF. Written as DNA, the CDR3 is TGTGCCAGCAGTTCACAGGGCTGGGAGACCCAGTACTTC.